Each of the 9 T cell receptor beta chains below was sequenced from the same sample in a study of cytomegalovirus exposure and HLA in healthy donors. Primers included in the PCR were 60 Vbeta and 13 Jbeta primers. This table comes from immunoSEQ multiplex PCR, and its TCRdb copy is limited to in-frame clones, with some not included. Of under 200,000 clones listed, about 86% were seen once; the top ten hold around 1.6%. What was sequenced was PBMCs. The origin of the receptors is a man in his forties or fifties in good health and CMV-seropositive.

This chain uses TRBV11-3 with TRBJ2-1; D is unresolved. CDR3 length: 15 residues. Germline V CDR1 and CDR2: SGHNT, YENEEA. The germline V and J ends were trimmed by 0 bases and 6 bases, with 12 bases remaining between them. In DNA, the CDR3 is TGTGCCAGCAGCTTAGATAGCCTGGCCGCCAATGAGCAGTTCTTC. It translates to CASSLDSLAANEQFF.

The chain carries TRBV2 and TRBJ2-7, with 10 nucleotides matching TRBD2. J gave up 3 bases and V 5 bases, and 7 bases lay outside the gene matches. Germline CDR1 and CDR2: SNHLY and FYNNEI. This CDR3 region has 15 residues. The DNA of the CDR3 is TGTGCCAGCAGTTTATACCAGCGGGAGGGCTACGAGCAGTACTTC. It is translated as CASSLYQREGYEQYF.

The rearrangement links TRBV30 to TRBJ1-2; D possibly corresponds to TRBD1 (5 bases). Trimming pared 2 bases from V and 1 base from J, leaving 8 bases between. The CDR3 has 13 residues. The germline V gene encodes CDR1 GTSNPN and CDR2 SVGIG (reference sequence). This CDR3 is CAWSMGGNYGYTF. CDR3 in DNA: TGTGCCTGGAGTATGGGGGGTAACTATGGCTACACCTTC.

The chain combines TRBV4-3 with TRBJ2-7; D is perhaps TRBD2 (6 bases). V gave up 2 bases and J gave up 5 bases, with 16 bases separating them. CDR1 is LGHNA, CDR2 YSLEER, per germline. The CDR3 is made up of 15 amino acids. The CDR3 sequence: CASSQSGDPGDEQYF. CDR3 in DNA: TGCGCCAGCAGCCAATCCGGGGACCCGGGGGACGAGCAGTACTTC.

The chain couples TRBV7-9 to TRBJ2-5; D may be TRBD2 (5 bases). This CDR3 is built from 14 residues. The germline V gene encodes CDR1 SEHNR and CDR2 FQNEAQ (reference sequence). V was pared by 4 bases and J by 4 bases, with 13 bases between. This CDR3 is CASSWVWEIETQYF. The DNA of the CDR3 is TGTGCCAGCAGCTGGGTGTGGGAGATAGAGACCCAGTACTTC. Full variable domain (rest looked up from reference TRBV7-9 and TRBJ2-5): DTGVSQNPRHKITKRGQNVTFRCDPISEHNRLYWYRQTLGQGPEFLTYFQNEAQLEKSRLLSDRFSAERPKGSFSTLEIQRTEQGDSAMYLCASSWVWEIETQYFGPGTRLLVL.

The CDR3 loop is CASSAKPGQGWRNTIYF. CDR3 nucleotide sequence: TGTGCCAGCAGCGCTAAGCCGGGACAGGGTTGGAGAAACACCATATATTTT. This rearrangement joins TRBV11-2 to TRBJ1-3; 9 bases line up with TRBD1. V was clipped by 5 bases and J by 5 bases; unmatched bases: 13. The CDR3 runs 17 residues. Per germline, CDR1 SGHAT and CDR2 FQNNGV.

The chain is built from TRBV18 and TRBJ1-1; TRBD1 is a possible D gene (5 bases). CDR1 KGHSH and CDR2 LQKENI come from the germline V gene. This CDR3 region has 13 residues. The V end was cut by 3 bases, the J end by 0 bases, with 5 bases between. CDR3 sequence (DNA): TGTGCCAGCTCACCGGACATGAACACTGAAGCTTTCTTT. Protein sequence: CASSPDMNTEAFF.

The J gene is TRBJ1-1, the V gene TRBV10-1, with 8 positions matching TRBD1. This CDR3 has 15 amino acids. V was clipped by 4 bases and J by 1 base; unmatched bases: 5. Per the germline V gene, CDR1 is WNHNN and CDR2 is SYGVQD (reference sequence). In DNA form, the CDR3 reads TGCGCCAGCAGTGGGAAAGACAGGGGGAACACTGAAGCTTTCTTT. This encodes CASSGKDRGNTEAFF.

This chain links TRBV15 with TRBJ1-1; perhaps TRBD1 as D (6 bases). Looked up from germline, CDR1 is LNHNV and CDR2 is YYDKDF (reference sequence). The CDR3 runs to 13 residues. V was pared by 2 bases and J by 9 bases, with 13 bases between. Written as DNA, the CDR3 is TGTGCCACCAGCAGAAACGCCGGGACAAAAGCTTTCTTT. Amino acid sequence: CATSRNAGTKAFF.